A selection of T cell receptor beta chains follows, all from one sample in a study of cytomegalovirus exposure and HLA in healthy donors. Assay used: immunoSEQ multiplex PCR; TCRdb lists only in-frame clones, some missing. The sample holds nearly 110,000 clones; about four fifths are singletons and the top ten take under 7.5%. The sample was PBMCs. The source is a woman in her fifties or sixties in good health and CMV-seropositive. Each CDR3 is given with its conserved first and last residue. Each record gives: V gene, D gene, clone size, J gene, CDR3 protein. D genes are given only for firm matches. The size of a clone is reported for some rows only, either as once, few or many, or as a class for expanded clones.

V: TRBV5-1
D: TRBD1
size: -
J: TRBJ1-2
CDR3: CASSLGQGSAGYTF

V: TRBV6-1
D: -
size: few
J: TRBJ1-4
CDR3: CASSNGSRVEKLFF

V: TRBV27
D: -
size: -
J: TRBJ1-2
CDR3: CASSLKGYGYTF

V: TRBV4-3
D: TRBD1
size: -
J: TRBJ1-1
CDR3: CASRLLGTANTEAFF

V: TRBV9
D: -
size: -
J: TRBJ1-3
CDR3: CASSDTRSGNTIYF

V: TRBV7-3
D: TRBD1
size: -
J: TRBJ1-2
CDR3: CASSLNPTGDYGYTF

V: TRBV27
D: -
size: few
J: TRBJ2-3
CDR3: CASSTLTSGTDTQYF

V: TRBV28
D: TRBD2
size: -
J: TRBJ2-7
CDR3: CASSERGPTSYEQYF

V: TRBV28
D: TRBD1
size: -
J: TRBJ1-4
CDR3: CASSLRTGGAFRGVKLFF

V: TRBV5-8
D: -
size: once
J: TRBJ1-3
CDR3: CASSFGWRLGNTIYF

V: TRBV5-1
D: TRBD1
size: -
J: TRBJ1-1
CDR3: CASSPGLTGIGTEAFF

V: TRBV9
D: -
size: -
J: TRBJ2-7
CDR3: CASSVGEGEQYF